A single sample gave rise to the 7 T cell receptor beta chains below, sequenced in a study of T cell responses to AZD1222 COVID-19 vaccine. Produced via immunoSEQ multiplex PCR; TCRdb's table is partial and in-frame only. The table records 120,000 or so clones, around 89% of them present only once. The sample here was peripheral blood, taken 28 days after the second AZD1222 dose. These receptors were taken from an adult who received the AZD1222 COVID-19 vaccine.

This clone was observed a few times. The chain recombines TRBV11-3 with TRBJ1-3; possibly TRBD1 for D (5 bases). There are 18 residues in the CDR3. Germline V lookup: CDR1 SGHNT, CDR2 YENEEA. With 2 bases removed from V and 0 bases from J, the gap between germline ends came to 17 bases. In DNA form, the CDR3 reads TGTGCCAGCAGCTTACGCGCGTGGGGCGGGAGCTCTGGAAACACCATATATTTT. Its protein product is CASSLRAWGGSSGNTIYF.

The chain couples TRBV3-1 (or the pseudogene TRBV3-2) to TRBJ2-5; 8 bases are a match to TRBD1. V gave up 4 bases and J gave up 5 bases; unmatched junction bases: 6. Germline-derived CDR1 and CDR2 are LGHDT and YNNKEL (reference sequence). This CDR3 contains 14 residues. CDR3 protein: CASSPRTGWETQYF. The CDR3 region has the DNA TGTGCCAGCAGCCCGAGGACAGGGTGGGAGACCCAGTACTTC.

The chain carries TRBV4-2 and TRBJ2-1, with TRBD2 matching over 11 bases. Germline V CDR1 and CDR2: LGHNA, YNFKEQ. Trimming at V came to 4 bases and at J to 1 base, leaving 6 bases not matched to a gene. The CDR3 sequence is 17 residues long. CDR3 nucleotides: TGTGCCAGCAGCCGAGCGGCTAGCGGGGGGTCCTACAATGAGCAGTTCTTC. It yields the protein CASSRAASGGSYNEQFF.

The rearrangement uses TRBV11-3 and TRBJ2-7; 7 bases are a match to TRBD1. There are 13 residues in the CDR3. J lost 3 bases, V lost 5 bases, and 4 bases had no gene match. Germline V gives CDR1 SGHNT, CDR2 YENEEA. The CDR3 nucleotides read TGTGCCAGCAGCCCCCGACAGGGCTACGAGCAGTACTTC. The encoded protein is CASSPRQGYEQYF.

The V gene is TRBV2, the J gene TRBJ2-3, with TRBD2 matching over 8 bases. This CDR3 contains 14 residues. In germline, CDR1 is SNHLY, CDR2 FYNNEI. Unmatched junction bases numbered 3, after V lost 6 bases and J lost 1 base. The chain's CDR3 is CASRIAGRTDTQYF. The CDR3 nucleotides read TGTGCCAGCAGGATAGCGGGGCGCACAGATACGCAGTATTTT.

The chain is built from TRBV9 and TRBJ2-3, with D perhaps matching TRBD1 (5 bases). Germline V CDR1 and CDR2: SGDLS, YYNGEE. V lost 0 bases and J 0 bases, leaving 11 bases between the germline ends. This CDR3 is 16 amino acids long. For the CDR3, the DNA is TGTGCCAGCAGCGTAGACAGGATGACTAGCACAGATACGCAGTATTTT. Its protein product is CASSVDRMTSTDTQYF.

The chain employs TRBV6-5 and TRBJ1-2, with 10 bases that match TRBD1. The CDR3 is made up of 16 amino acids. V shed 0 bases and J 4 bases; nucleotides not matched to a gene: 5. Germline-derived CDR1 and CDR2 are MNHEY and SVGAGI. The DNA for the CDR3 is TGTGCCAGCAGTTACTCCCGGACAGGGGGAAGCTATGGCTACACCTTC. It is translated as CASSYSRTGGSYGYTF.